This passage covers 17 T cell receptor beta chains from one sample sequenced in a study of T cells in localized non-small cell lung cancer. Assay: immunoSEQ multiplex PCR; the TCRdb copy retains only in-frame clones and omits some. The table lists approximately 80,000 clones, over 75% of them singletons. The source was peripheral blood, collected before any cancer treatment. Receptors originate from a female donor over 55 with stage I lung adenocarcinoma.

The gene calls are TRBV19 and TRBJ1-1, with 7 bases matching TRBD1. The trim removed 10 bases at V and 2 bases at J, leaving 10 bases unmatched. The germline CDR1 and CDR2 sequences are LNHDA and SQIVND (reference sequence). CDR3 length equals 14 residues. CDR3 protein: CATRRTGSNTEAFF. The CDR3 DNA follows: TGTGCCACCAGACGGACAGGATCTAACACTGAAGCTTTCTTT.

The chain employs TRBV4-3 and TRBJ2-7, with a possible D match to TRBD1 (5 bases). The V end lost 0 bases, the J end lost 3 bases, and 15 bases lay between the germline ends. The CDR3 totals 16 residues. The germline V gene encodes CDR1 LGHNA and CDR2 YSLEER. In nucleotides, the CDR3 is TGCGCCAGCAGCCAAGATAACGCAGGGCTCGGCTACGAGCAGTACTTC. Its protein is CASSQDNAGLGYEQYF.

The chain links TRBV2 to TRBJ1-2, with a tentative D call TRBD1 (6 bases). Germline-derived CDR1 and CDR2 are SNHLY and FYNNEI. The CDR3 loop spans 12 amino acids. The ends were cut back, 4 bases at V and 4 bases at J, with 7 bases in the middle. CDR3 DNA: TGTGCCAGCAGTGGGACAGCCTATGGCTACACCTTC. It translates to CASSGTAYGYTF. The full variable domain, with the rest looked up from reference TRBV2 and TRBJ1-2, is EPEVTQTPSHQVTQMGQEVILRCVPISNHLYFYWYRQILGQKVEFLVSFYNNEISEKSEIFDDQFSVERPDGSNFTLKIRSTKLEDSAMYFCASSGTAYGYTFGSGTRLTVV.

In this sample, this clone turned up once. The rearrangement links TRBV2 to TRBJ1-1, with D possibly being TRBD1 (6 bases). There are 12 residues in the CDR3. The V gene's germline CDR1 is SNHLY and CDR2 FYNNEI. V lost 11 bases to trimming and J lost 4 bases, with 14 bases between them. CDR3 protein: CAGGGASTEAFF. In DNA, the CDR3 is TGTGCCGGCGGGGGGGCGAGCACTGAAGCTTTCTTT.

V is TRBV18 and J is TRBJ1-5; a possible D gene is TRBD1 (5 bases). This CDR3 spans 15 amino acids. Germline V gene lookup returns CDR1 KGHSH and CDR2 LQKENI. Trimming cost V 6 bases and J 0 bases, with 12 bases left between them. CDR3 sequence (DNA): TGTGCCAGCTCCGTGGGGGGGGTTAGCAATCAGCCCCAGCATTTT. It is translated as CASSVGGVSNQPQHF.

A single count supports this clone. CDR3 sequence: CASSGRTFYGYTF. CDR3 coding DNA: TGTGCCAGCAGCGGACGGACATTCTATGGCTACACCTTC. The chain has TRBV7-2 and TRBJ1-2, with a possible D match to TRBD1 (5 bases). V dropped 5 bases and J dropped 4 bases, with 11 bases sitting between them. The V gene's germline CDR1 is SGHTA and CDR2 FQGNSA. This CDR3 is 13 amino acids long.

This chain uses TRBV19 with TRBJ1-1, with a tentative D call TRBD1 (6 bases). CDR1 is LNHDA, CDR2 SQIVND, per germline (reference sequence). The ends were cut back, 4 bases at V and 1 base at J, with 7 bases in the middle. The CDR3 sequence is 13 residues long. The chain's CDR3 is CASSTTGNTEAFF. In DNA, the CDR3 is TGTGCCAGTAGTACGACAGGGAACACTGAAGCTTTCTTT.

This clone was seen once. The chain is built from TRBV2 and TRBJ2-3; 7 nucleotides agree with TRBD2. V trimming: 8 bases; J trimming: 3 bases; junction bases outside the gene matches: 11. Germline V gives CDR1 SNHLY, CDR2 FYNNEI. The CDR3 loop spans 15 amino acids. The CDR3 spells CASLQTSAETDTQYF. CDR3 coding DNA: TGTGCCAGCCTTCAAACTAGCGCCGAAACAGATACGCAGTATTTT.

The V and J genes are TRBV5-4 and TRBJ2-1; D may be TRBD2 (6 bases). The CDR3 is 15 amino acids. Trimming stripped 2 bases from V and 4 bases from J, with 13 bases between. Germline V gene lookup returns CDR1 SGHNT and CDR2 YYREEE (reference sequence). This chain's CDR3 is CASSFAGLLYNEQFF. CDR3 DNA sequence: TGTGCCAGCAGCTTTGCGGGACTTTTGTACAATGAGCAGTTCTTC.

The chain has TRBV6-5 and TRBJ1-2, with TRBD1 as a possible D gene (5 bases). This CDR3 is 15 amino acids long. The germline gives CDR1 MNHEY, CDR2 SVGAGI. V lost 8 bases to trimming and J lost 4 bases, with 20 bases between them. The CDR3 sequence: CASRLSQGGGYGYTF. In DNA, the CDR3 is TGTGCCAGCCGTTTAAGCCAGGGAGGCGGCTATGGCTACACCTTC.

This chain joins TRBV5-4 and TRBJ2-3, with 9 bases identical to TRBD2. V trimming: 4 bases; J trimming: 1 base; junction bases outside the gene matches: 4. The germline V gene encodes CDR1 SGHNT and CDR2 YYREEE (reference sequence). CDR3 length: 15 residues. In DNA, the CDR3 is TGTGCCAGCAGCCGCGGGGGGGCTGGCACAGATACGCAGTATTTT. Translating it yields CASSRGGAGTDTQYF.

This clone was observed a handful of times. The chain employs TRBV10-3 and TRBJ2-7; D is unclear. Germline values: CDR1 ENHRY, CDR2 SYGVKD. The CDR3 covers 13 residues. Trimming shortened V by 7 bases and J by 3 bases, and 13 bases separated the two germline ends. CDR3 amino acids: CAIKVRLGYEQYF. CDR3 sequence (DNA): TGTGCCATCAAAGTTCGCTTGGGCTACGAGCAGTACTTC.

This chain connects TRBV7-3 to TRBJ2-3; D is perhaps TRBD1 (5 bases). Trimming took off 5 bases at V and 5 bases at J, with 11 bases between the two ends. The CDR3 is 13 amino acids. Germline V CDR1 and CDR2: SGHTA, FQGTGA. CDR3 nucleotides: TGTGCCAGCAGCACCCAGGGTGGAGATACGCAGTATTTT. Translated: CASSTQGGDTQYF.

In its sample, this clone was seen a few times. CDR3 coding DNA: TGTGCCAGCAGCCTCAGACACAGCTACGAGCAGTACTTC. It encodes CASSLRHSYEQYF. The rearrangement joins TRBV2 to TRBJ2-7, with D unclear. The CDR3 consists of 13 residues. V was trimmed by 6 bases and J by 3 bases, leaving 12 bases between them. CDR1 is SNHLY, CDR2 FYNNEI, per germline.

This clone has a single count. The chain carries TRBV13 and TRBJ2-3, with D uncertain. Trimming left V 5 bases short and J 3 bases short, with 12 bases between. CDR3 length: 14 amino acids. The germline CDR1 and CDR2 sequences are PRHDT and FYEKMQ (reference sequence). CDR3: CASSDLDTTDTQYF. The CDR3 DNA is TGTGCCAGCAGCGATCTAGACACTACAGATACGCAGTATTTT.

This chain's CDR3 is CASSIGQGFGSGANVLTF. As DNA, the CDR3 is TGTGCCAGTAGTATTGGTCAGGGGTTCGGCTCTGGGGCCAACGTCCTGACTTTC. V usage is TRBV19 and J usage is TRBJ2-6; tentatively, D is TRBD1 (6 bases). CDR3 length equals 18 residues. Trimming pared 3 bases from V and 0 bases from J, leaving 15 bases between. Germline lookup yields CDR1 LNHDA and CDR2 SQIVND (reference sequence).

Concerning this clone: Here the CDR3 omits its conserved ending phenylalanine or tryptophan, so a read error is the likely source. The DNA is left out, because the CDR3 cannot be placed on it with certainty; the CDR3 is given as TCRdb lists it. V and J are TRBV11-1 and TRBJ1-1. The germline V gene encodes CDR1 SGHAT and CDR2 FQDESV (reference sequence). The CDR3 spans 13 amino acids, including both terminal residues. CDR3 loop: CASSPRDANLPVL.